This T cell receptor (beta chain) was sequenced for a study of T-cell memory formation after mild COVID-19. Study-wide results and limits: Among clones contracting day 15 to 85, CD4/CD8 was balanced, whereas later expanders leaned CD4+. Pre-infection memory contained some responding clones, which suggested that cross-reactive memory had joined.

There are 15 residues in the CDR3. V lost 4 bases to trimming and J lost 7 bases; unmatched junction nucleotides: 4. Germline V gives CDR1 MNHEY, CDR2 SVGAGI. About this clonotype: Its antigen is unidentified.

Each CDR3 protein gets one entry after TCRdb re-called the 5' RACE reads with MiXCR. The sample has about half a million distinct CDR3 sequences; around a sixth are singletons. The chain recombines TRBV6-5 with TRBJ2-1; 13 nucleotides agree with TRBD2. The sample consisted of PBMCs or a T cell subset sorted from them (not recorded which). The receptor was derived from an adult woman who had mild COVID-19 (a few samples of this study predate the infection). Cell type and time point are not known. The CDR3 reads CASSLTSGRWNEQFF. CDR3 DNA sequence: TGTGCCAGCAGTTTGACTAGCGGGAGGTGGAATGAGCAGTTCTTC.